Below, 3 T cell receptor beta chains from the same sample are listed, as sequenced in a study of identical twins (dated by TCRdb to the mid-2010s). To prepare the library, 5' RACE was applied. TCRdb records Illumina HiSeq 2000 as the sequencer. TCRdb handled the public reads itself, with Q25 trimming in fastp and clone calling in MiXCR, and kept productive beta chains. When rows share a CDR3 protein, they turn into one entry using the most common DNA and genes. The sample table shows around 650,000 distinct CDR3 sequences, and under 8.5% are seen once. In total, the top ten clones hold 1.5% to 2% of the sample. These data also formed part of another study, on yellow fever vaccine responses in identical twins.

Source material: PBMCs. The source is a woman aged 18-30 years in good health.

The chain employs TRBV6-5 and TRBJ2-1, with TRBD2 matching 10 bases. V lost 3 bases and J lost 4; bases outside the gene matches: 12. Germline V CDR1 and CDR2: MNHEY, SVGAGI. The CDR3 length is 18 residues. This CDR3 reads CASSYLLSGRTVYNEQFF. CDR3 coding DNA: TGTGCCAGCAGTTATCTCCTTAGCGGGAGGACCGTATACAATGAGCAGTTCTTC.

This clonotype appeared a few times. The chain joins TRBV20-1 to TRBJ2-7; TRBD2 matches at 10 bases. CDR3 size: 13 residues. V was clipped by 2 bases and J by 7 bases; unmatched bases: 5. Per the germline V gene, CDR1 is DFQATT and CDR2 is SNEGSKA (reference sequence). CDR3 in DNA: TGCAGTGCTAGACTAGCGGGAGCTAGAGAGCAGTACTTC. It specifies CSARLAGAREQYF.

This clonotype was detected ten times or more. This CDR3 is CASSSGQTFYGYTF. The CDR3 nucleotides are TGTGCCAGCAGTTCGGGACAGACCTTCTATGGCTACACCTTC. V usage is TRBV12-3 or TRBV12-4 and J usage is TRBJ1-2; 7 bases fit TRBD1. This CDR3 contains 14 residues. V was clipped by 4 bases and J by 4 bases; unmatched bases: 6.